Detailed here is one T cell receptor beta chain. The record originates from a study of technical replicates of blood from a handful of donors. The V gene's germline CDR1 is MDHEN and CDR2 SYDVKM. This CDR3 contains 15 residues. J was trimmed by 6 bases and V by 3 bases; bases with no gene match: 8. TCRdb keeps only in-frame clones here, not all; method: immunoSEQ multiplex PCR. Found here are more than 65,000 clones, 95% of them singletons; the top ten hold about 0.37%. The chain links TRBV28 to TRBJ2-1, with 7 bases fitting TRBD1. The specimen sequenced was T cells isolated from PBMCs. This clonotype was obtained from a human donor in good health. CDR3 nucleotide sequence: TGTGCCAGCAGTTTTTTTTCACAGGGGAGCAATGAGCAGTTCTTC. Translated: CASSFFSQGSNEQFF. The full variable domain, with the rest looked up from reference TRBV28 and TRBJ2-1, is DVKVTQSSRYLVKRTGEKVFLECVQDMDHENMFWYRQDPGLGLRLIYFSYDVKMKEKGDIPEGYSVSREKKERFSLILESASTNQTSMYLCASSFFSQGSNEQFFGPGTRLTVL.